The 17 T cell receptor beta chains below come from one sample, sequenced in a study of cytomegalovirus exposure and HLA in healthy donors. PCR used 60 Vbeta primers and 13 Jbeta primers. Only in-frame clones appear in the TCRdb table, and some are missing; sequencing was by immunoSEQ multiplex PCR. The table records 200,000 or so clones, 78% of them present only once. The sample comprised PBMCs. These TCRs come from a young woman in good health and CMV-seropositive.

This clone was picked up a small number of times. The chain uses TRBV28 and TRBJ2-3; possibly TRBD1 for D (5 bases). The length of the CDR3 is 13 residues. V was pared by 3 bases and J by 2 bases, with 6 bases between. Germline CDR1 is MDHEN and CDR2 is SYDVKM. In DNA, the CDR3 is TGTGCCAGCAGTTTGACAGCCACAGATACGCAGTATTTT. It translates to CASSLTATDTQYF. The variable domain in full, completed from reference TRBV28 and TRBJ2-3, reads DVKVTQSSRYLVKRTGEKVFLECVQDMDHENMFWYRQDPGLGLRLIYFSYDVKMKEKGDIPEGYSVSREKKERFSLILESASTNQTSMYLCASSLTATDTQYFGPGTRLTVL.

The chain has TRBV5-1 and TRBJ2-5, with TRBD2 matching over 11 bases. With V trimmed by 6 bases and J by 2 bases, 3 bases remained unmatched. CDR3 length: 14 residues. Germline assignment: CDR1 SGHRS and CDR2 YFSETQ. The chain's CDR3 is CASTPSGGQETQYF. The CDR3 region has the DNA TGCGCCAGCACCCCTAGCGGGGGGCAAGAGACCCAGTACTTC.

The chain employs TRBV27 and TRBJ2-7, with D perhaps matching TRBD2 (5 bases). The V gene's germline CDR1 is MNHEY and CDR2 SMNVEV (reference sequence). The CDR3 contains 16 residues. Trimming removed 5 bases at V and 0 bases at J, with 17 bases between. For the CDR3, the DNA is TGTGCCAGCAGTCCCACGGACTTTTTCTTCTCCTACGAGCAGTACTTC. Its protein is CASSPTDFFFSYEQYF.

The CDR3 region has the DNA TGTGCCAGCAGGGGGGGTTGGACCTACGAGCAGTACTTC. This codes for CASRGGWTYEQYF. The chain uses TRBV28 and TRBJ2-7, with D maybe TRBD2 (6 bases). Germline V gene sequence: CDR1 MDHEN, CDR2 SYDVKM. V was trimmed by 6 bases and J by 2 bases, leaving 11 bases between them. This CDR3 region has 13 residues.

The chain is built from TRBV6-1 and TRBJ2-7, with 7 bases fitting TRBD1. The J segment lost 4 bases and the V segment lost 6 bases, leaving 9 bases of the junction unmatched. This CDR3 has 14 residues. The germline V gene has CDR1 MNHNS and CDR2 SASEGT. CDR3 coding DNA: TGTGCCAGCAGCCTAAACAGGGGTTTATACGAGCAGTACTTC. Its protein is CASSLNRGLYEQYF.

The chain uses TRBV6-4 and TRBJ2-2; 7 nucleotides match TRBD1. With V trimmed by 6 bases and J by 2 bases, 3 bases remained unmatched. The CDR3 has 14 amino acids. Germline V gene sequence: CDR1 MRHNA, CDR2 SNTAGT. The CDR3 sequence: CASRGQENTGELFF. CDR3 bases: TGTGCCAGCAGAGGACAGGAAAACACCGGGGAGCTGTTTTTT.

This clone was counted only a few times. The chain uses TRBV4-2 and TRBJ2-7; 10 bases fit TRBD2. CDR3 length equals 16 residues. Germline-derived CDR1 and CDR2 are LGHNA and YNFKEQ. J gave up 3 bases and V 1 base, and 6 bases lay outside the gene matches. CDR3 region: CASSQASGSEYYEQYF. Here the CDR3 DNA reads TGTGCCAGCAGCCAAGCTAGCGGGAGCGAATACTACGAGCAGTACTTC.

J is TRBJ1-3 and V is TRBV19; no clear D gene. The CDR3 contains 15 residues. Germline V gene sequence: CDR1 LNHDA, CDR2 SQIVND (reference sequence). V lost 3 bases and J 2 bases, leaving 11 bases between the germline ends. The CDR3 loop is CASSIGVGPGNTIYF. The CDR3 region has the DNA TGTGCCAGTAGTATTGGTGTCGGTCCTGGAAACACCATATATTTT.

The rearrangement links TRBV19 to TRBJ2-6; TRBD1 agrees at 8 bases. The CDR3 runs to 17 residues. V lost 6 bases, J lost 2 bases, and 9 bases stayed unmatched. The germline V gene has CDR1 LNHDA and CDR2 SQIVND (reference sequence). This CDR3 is CASRQTGASTGANVLTF. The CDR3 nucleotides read TGTGCCAGTAGGCAGACAGGGGCCAGTACTGGGGCCAACGTCCTGACTTTC.

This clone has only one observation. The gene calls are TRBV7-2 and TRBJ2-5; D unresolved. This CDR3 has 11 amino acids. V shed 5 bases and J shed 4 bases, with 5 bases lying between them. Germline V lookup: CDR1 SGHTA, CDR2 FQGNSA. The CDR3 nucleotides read TGTGCCAGCAGCCAACTAGAGACCCAGTACTTC. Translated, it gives CASSQLETQYF.

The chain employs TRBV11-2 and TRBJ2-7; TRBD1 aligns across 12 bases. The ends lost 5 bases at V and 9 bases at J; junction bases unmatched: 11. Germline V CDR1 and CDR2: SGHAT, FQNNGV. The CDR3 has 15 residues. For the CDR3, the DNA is TGTGCCAGCAGCCCGCTCCGGGACAGGGGGCAGGGGCAGTACTTC. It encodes CASSPLRDRGQGQYF.

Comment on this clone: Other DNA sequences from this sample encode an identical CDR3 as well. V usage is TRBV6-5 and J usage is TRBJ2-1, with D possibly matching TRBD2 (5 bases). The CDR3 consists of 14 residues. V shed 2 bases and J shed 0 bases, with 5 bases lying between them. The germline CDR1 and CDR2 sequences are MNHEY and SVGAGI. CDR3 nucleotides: TGTGCCAGCAGTTACGGGAGCTCCTACAATGAGCAGTTCTTC. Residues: CASSYGSSYNEQFF.

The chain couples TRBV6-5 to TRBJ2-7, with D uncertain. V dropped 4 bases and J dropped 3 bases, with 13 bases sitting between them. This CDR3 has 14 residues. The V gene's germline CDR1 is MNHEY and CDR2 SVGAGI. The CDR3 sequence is CASSSPKTRYEQYF. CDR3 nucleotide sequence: TGTGCCAGCAGTTCCCCCAAAACGCGCTACGAGCAGTACTTC.

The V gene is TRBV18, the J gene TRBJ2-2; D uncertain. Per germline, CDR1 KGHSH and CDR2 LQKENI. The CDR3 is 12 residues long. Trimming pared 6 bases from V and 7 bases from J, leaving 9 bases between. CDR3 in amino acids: CASSRPVGELFF. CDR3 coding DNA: TGTGCCAGCTCGCGGCCTGTCGGGGAGCTGTTTTTT. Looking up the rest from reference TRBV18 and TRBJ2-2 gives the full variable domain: NAGVMQNPRHLVRRRGQEARLRCSPMKGHSHVYWYRQLPEEGLKFMVYLQKENIIDESGMPKERFSAEFPKEGPSILRIQQVVRGDSAAYFCASSRPVGELFFGEGSRLTVL.

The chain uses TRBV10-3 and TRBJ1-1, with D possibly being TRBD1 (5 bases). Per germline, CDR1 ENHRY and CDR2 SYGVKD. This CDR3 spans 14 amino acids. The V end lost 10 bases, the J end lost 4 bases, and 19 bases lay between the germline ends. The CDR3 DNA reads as TGTGCCACCGGGGGGGTAAATATGATCACTGAAGCTTTCTTT. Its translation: CATGGVNMITEAFF.

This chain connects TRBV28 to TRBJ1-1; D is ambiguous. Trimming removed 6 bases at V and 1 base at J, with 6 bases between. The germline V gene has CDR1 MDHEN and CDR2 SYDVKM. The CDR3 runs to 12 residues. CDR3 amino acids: CASSPWNTEAFF. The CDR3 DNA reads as TGTGCCAGCAGCCCGTGGAACACTGAAGCTTTCTTT.

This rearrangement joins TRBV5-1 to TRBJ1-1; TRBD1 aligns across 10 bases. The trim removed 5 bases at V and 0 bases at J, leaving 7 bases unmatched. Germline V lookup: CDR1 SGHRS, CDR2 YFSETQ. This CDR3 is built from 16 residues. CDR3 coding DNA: TGCGCCAGCAGACCCGGACAGGGGGTGTTGAACACTGAAGCTTTCTTT. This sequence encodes CASRPGQGVLNTEAFF.